This T cell receptor beta chain was identified during a study of T cell responses to AZD1222 COVID-19 vaccine. Overall study results and limits: Spike-wide coverage was observed for vaccine-associated CD4 TCRs, with dominant responses at 160-218 and 743-854. Among AZD1222 vaccinees, only 5 to 7 were seropositive at baseline. Reportedly, nearly half the spike-specific TCRs target unmutated variant regions. Most donors were white British and more were female, and clonal diversity was possibly underestimated.

Note on this clone: What it binds is not known.

The CDR3 contains 14 residues. Assay: immunoSEQ multiplex PCR; the TCRdb copy retains only in-frame clones and omits some. The profile covers 150,000 to 200,000 clones, with around 94% appearing a single time and approximately 1.3% taken by the ten largest. This sample comprised peripheral blood, obtained on day 0 of AZD1222 vaccination. The J gene is TRBJ1-1, the V gene TRBV21-1. TRBV21-1 corresponds to a pseudogene. This TCR was recovered from an adult in good health. The CDR3: CASSKHPGFGEAFF. CDR3 DNA sequence: TGTGCCAGCAGCAAACACCCGGGATTTGGTGAAGCTTTCTTT.